This T cell receptor beta chain originates from a study of beta chain features in type 1 diabetes. General study results and limits: Insertions at VDJ junctions were less frequent in type 1 diabetes patients. These patients also deleted more nucleotides at the same junctions. Any PCR bias toward short templates would affect both groups alike.

In the case of this clone: The target antigen is unknown.

Of the isolated RNA, all was reverse transcribed, and so the sequenced material was expressed TCRB transcripts. The protocol was immunoSEQ multiplex PCR, while the TCRdb copy is restricted to in-frame clones and leaves out a portion. The sample shows about 620,000 clones, roughly a sixth of them seen only once. This receptor was identified in a man aged 18-30 years in good health. Sequencing used naive CD4+ T cells from blood.

The DNA for the CDR3 is TGTGCCAGCAGTGAGGGGACACGCGGAGGGCAGCCCCAGCATTTT. Residues: CASSEGTRGGQPQHF. The V call is TRBV2, the J call TRBJ1-5; possible D gene TRBD1, 6 bases. V was shortened by 3 bases and J by 7 bases, with 16 bases between the two germline ends. Germline CDR1 SNHLY, CDR2 FYNNEI. The CDR3 loop spans 15 amino acids.